Below are 31 T cell receptor beta chains sequenced from a single sample in a study of CD8 T cells in Susac syndrome. RNA was extracted with the RNeasy kit, and a quantity of roughly 0.5 to 1 ug was reverse transcribed using random hexamers. Each CDR3 protein gets one entry after TCRdb re-called the immunoSEQ multiplex PCR reads with MiXCR. Of about 280,000 distinct CDR3 sequences listed, 85% are singletons. Sample: CD8+ T cells from PBMCs. These receptors were obtained from a human donor with multiple sclerosis.

This rearrangement joins TRBV9 to TRBJ2-1; perhaps D is TRBD1 or TRBD2 (5 bases each). V lost 0 bases to trimming and J lost 2 bases, with 9 bases between them. The CDR3 extends over 15 amino acids. CDR1 is SGDLS and CDR2 is YYNGEE in the germline V gene. This CDR3 reads CASSVEQGPYNEQFF. CDR3 DNA sequence: TGTGCCAGCAGCGTAGAGCAGGGACCCTACAATGAGCAGTTCTTC.

This chain links TRBV20-1 with TRBJ1-4, with unresolved D. The CDR3 totals 14 residues. Trimming cost V 2 bases and J 8 bases, with 15 bases left between them. Germline V gene data show CDR1 as DFQATT and CDR2 as SNEGSKA (reference sequence). CDR3 sequence reads: CSARRPVAIEKLFF. For the CDR3, the DNA is TGCAGTGCTAGACGGCCCGTGGCAATCGAAAAACTGTTTTTT.

The V gene is TRBV4-1, the J gene TRBJ2-3, with TRBD1 matching 9 bases. CDR1 and CDR2 (germline): MGHRA, YSYEKL. The J segment lost 5 bases and the V segment lost 3 bases, leaving 9 bases of the junction unmatched. This CDR3 has 16 amino acids. The CDR3 DNA is TGCGCCAGCAGCCACCCGCGGACAGGGGCGAGAGATACGCAGTATTTT. It encodes CASSHPRTGARDTQYF.

The V call is TRBV27, the J call TRBJ1-2; 9 bases fit TRBD1. Germline-derived CDR1 and CDR2 are MNHEY and SMNVEV (reference sequence). The CDR3 has 15 amino acids. Losses at the gene ends were 1 base for V and 8 bases for J; bases not matched to a gene: 8. The DNA of the CDR3 is TGTGCCAGCAGTTTATTGGGACAGGGAGGGGGAGGCTACACCTTC. Translation: CASSLLGQGGGGYTF.

The sample holds a few counts of this clonotype. The chain has TRBV7-3 and TRBJ2-3; D may correspond to TRBD1 or TRBD2 (5 bases each). Trimming cost V 3 bases and J 7 bases, with 11 bases left between them. This CDR3 is built from 13 residues. Germline CDR1 reads SGHTA; CDR2 reads FQGTGA. CDR3 in DNA: TGTGCCAGCAGCTTGGGGGATCGAAATACGCAGTATTTT. Its protein product is CASSLGDRNTQYF.

The chain recombines TRBV27 with TRBJ1-2, with D perhaps TRBD1 (5 bases). The germline V gene encodes CDR1 MNHEY and CDR2 SMNVEV (reference sequence). V lost 0 bases to trimming and J lost 8 bases, with 10 bases between them. CDR3 length: 13 residues. CDR3: CASSLSRVAGYTF. In DNA form, the CDR3 reads TGTGCCAGCAGTTTATCCAGGGTTGCCGGCTACACCTTC.

The chain employs TRBV6-1 and TRBJ2-7; TRBD1 might be the D (6 bases). Trimming removed 7 bases at V and 0 bases at J, with 16 bases between. This CDR3 region has 15 residues. Germline CDR1 MNHNS, CDR2 SASEGT. CDR3 DNA sequence: TGTGCCAGCAACACCCGGGACACCTTCTCCTACGAGCAGTACTTC. Translation gives CASNTRDTFSYEQYF.

The chain has TRBV27 and TRBJ2-1; tentatively, D is TRBD1 or TRBD2 (5 bases each). This CDR3 has 15 amino acids. Germline loops: CDR1 MNHEY, CDR2 SMNVEV (reference sequence). Deletions cut 5 bases from V and 4 bases from J, with 15 bases between. Written as DNA, the CDR3 is TGTGCCAGCAGTGACGGGGCTATTCATTACAATGAGCAGTTCTTC. This encodes CASSDGAIHYNEQFF.

The chain carries TRBV13 and TRBJ2-1; a possible D gene is TRBD1 (6 bases). Trimming cost V 1 base and J 7 bases, with 8 bases left between them. CDR1 and CDR2 from the germline V gene are PRHDT and FYEKMQ (reference sequence). This CDR3 is 13 amino acids long. The CDR3 region has the DNA TGTGCCAGCAGCTTAGAAACAGGGAATGAGCAGTTCTTC. Protein product: CASSLETGNEQFF. Based on the CDR3 plus reference TRBV13 and TRBJ2-1, the full variable domain is AAGVIQSPRHLIKEKRETATLKCYPIPRHDTVYWYQQGPGQDPQFLISFYEKMQSDKGSIPDRFSAQQFSDYHSELNMSSLELGDSALYFCASSLETGNEQFFGPGTRLTVL.

The chain recombines TRBV4-1 with TRBJ1-1, with unresolved D. Germline CDR1 MGHRA, CDR2 YSYEKL. Trimming cost V 3 bases and J 0 bases, with 8 bases left between them. This CDR3 spans 14 amino acids. CDR3 coding DNA: TGCGCCAGCAGCCAGCTCGGAGTGAACACTGAAGCTTTCTTT. Translated, it gives CASSQLGVNTEAFF.

The rearrangement joins TRBV6-1 to TRBJ1-6, with D possibly matching TRBD1 (5 bases). The germline V gene encodes CDR1 MNHNS and CDR2 SASEGT. The V gene lost 1 base and the J gene lost 14 bases, with 18 bases spanning the gap. The CDR3 is 15 residues long. The CDR3 loop is CASSEGFGRVSTLHF. The CDR3 DNA is TGTGCCAGCAGTGAAGGGTTTGGCAGGGTAAGCACCCTCCACTTT.

This rearrangement joins TRBV7-9 to TRBJ1-1; D is unresolved. V lost 5 bases, J lost 6 bases, and 10 bases lay in between. CDR1 is SEHNR, CDR2 FQNEAQ, per germline (reference sequence). This CDR3 is built from 12 residues. CDR3 protein: CASSQRGAEAFF. Here the CDR3 DNA reads TGTGCCAGCAGCCAAAGAGGCGCTGAAGCTTTCTTT.

The J gene is TRBJ2-7, the V gene TRBV3-1; perhaps TRBD2 as D (5 bases). CDR1 and CDR2 from the germline V gene are LGHDT and YNNKEL (reference sequence). The CDR3 loop spans 16 amino acids. V lost 6 bases, J lost 1 base, and 19 bases lay in between. The CDR3 DNA sequence: TGTGCCAGCAGACCCTTTTATTTAGCGCGTTCCTACGAGCAGTACTTC. Amino acids: CASRPFYLARSYEQYF.

The chain links TRBV12-3 or TRBV12-4 to TRBJ2-5; 7 nucleotides match TRBD2. V lost 4 bases and J lost 2; bases outside the gene matches: 7. The CDR3 covers 15 residues. CDR3 sequence: CASSSSSGRQETQYF. CDR3 bases: TGTGCCAGCAGTTCATCTAGCGGCCGACAAGAGACCCAGTACTTC.

This chain connects TRBV19 to TRBJ1-5; 7 bases map to TRBD1. J was trimmed by 5 bases and V by 4 bases; bases with no gene match: 5. This CDR3 has 14 amino acids. Germline V gene data show CDR1 as LNHDA and CDR2 as SQIVND (reference sequence). CDR3 residues: CASSTRTGDQPQHF. The CDR3 nucleotides read TGTGCCAGTAGTACCAGGACAGGAGATCAGCCCCAGCATTTT.

The V gene is TRBV29-1, the J gene TRBJ2-1; D might be TRBD2 (5 bases). V dropped 1 base and J dropped 2 bases, with 15 bases sitting between them. This CDR3 comprises 16 residues. CDR1 SQVTM and CDR2 ANQGSEA come from the germline V gene. The CDR3 DNA follows: TGCAGCGTTGAAGGGACTCCCGAACGTCCCTACAATGAGCAGTTCTTC. It codes for CSVEGTPERPYNEQFF.

This clonotype turned up a few times. This chain uses TRBV4-2 with TRBJ2-1; D unresolved. Trimming cost V 2 bases and J 10 bases, with 6 bases left between them. Germline lookup yields CDR1 LGHNA and CDR2 YNFKEQ. This CDR3 is 11 amino acids long. CDR3 protein: CASSQRAEQFF. The CDR3 nucleotides are TGTGCCAGCAGCCAACGGGCCGAGCAGTTCTTC.

The chain recombines TRBV7-9 with TRBJ2-7, with TRBD2 matching over 11 bases. This CDR3 region has 16 residues. With 5 bases clipped from V and 2 bases from J, the junction kept 8 bases outside the gene matches. From germline, CDR1 is SEHNR and CDR2 FQNEAQ (reference sequence). The CDR3 region has the DNA TGTGCCAGCAGCGACGCCGGGACTAGCGGAACCTACGAGCAGTACTTC. Translating gives CASSDAGTSGTYEQYF.

The sample holds one count of this clonotype. The rearrangement joins TRBV25-1 to TRBJ1-1; D is ambiguous. V was pared by 7 bases and J by 4 bases, with 19 bases between. CDR1 and CDR2 from the germline V gene are MGHDK and SYGVNS. The CDR3 runs 15 residues. CDR3 loop: CASTGSLERTTEAFF. The CDR3 DNA reads as TGTGCCAGCACTGGGTCCCTCGAGAGAACCACTGAAGCTTTCTTT.

The chain uses TRBV30 and TRBJ1-2; maybe TRBD1 (5 bases). CDR1 and CDR2 (germline): GTSNPN, SVGIG (reference sequence). This CDR3 contains 13 residues. V dropped 0 bases and J dropped 4 bases, with 9 bases sitting between them. As DNA, the CDR3 is TGTGCCTGGAGTGTAGAGAGGGGCTATGGCTACACCTTC. Translating gives CAWSVERGYGYTF.

This chain links TRBV27 with TRBJ2-7; 8 bases fit TRBD2. V was pared by 7 bases and J by 4 bases, with 9 bases of the junction left unmatched. Germline V gives CDR1 MNHEY, CDR2 SMNVEV (reference sequence). CDR3 length equals 14 residues. CDR3 residues: CASNFRGGEYEQYF. The CDR3 DNA follows: TGTGCCAGCAATTTCCGGGGGGGTGAATACGAGCAGTACTTC.

This clonotype was found once. The chain joins TRBV5-1 to TRBJ2-3; TRBD2 aligns across 14 bases. CDR3 length equals 17 residues. After removal of 3 bases from V and 3 bases from J, the junction contained 6 bases not matched to a gene. CDR1 and CDR2 (germline): SGHRS, YFSETQ. DNA for the CDR3: TGCGCCAGCAGCTCGGGACTAGCGGGAGCCCTGACAGATACGCAGTATTTT. Its protein is CASSSGLAGALTDTQYF.

The genes are TRBV5-1 and TRBJ2-1, with D maybe TRBD1 (5 bases). There are 15 residues in the CDR3. V was trimmed by 1 base and J by 7 bases, leaving 15 bases between them. Germline values: CDR1 SGHRS, CDR2 YFSETQ. The CDR3: CASSLQAGMLNEQFF. As DNA, the CDR3 is TGCGCCAGCAGCTTGCAGGCAGGGATGTTGAATGAGCAGTTCTTC.

The V gene is TRBV28, the J gene TRBJ2-7; the D is unclear. Germline V lookup: CDR1 MDHEN, CDR2 SYDVKM. The CDR3 is 16 amino acids. Trimming removed 1 base at V and 3 bases at J, with 16 bases between. CDR3 protein: CASSLYRASYDYEQYF. The CDR3 nucleotides are TGTGCCAGCAGTTTATACCGTGCCTCTTACGACTACGAGCAGTACTTC. The full variable domain, with the rest looked up from reference TRBV28 and TRBJ2-7, is DVKVTQSSRYLVKRTGEKVFLECVQDMDHENMFWYRQDPGLGLRLIYFSYDVKMKEKGDIPEGYSVSREKKERFSLILESASTNQTSMYLCASSLYRASYDYEQYFGPGTRLTVT.

The chain combines TRBV6-1 with TRBJ1-6; a weak D match, TRBD1 (5 bases). V lost 4 bases and J 8 bases, leaving 18 bases between the germline ends. Per germline, CDR1 MNHNS and CDR2 SASEGT. The CDR3 is 16 amino acids. CDR3 loop: CASSVVLQGEDSPLHF. CDR3 nucleotide sequence: TGTGCCAGCAGTGTCGTACTCCAGGGAGAGGATTCACCCCTCCACTTT.

This chain joins TRBV20-1 and TRBJ2-7; the D is unclear. CDR3 size: 14 residues. V lost 5 bases and J 0 bases, leaving 14 bases between the germline ends. Germline values: CDR1 DFQATT, CDR2 SNEGSKA (reference sequence). The CDR3 reads CSARPDSSSYEQYF. Written as DNA, the CDR3 is TGCAGTGCTCGTCCGGATAGTAGCTCCTACGAGCAGTACTTC.

The chain combines TRBV27 with TRBJ1-2, with TRBD1 as a possible D gene (5 bases). The CDR3 is made up of 14 amino acids. Germline values: CDR1 MNHEY, CDR2 SMNVEV (reference sequence). V lost 6 bases, J lost 2 bases, and 13 bases lay in between. The CDR3 sequence: CASRSDGGNYGYTF. The CDR3, as DNA: TGTGCCAGCAGATCGGACGGGGGAAACTATGGCTACACCTTC.

This chain joins TRBV7-9 and TRBJ2-2; 7 bases fit TRBD2. Trimming removed 7 bases from V and 6 bases from J; junction bases left unmatched: 17. This CDR3 has 17 amino acids. The germline gives CDR1 SEHNR, CDR2 FQNEAQ (reference sequence). This CDR3 reads CASTIPLREGKPGELFF. CDR3 bases: TGTGCCAGCACCATCCCCTTGAGGGAGGGAAAACCCGGGGAGCTGTTTTTT.

This sequence joins TRBV7-9 and TRBJ1-3, with no clear D. There are 14 residues in the CDR3. Trimming took 5 bases from V and 8 from J, leaving 16 bases between them. Germline V CDR1 and CDR2: SEHNR, FQNEAQ (reference sequence). The CDR3 bases are TGTGCCAGCAGCCGGGTAGTTTCGATTGACACCATATATTTT. This sequence encodes CASSRVVSIDTIYF.

There are a few counts of this clonotype. V gene TRBV7-9 combines with J gene TRBJ2-5; unclear D gene. Trimming cost V 1 base and J 5 bases, with 8 bases left between them. This CDR3 is 13 amino acids long. The V gene's germline CDR1 is SEHNR and CDR2 FQNEAQ (reference sequence). The CDR3 DNA reads as TGTGCCAGCAGCTTAGTTGGTCGGGAGACCCAGTACTTC. Amino acids: CASSLVGRETQYF.

This clonotype occurred a few times. The CDR3 protein is CASLIRTSGRAWTDTQYF. In DNA form, the CDR3 reads TGTGCCAGCCTAATTCGGACTAGCGGGAGGGCCTGGACAGATACGCAGTATTTT. J is TRBJ2-3 and V is TRBV7-2; TRBD2 aligns across 15 bases. CDR1 is SGHTA, CDR2 FQGNSA, per germline. Trimming removed 8 bases from V and 3 bases from J; junction bases left unmatched: 12. The CDR3 has 18 amino acids.